One sample yielded the 18 T cell receptor beta chains listed below, sequenced in a study of Ad26.COV2.S vaccination and SARS-CoV-2 variants. TCRdb's table, derived via immunoSEQ multiplex PCR, lists solely in-frame clones and lacks some. Among 300,000 to 350,000 clones, more than 85% were seen once, and the ten largest hold around 5%. Treatment specified: 15 to 20 received Ad26.COV2.S at low or high dose, single or two shots; roughly five received placebo; per-sample allocation not given. The study sampled participants on day 63 after the first vaccine or placebo injection. The material sequenced was peripheral blood, taken in a trial of Ad26.COV2.S vaccine versus placebo. These receptors all come from a person aged 18-60 years who received the Ad26.COV2.S COVID-19 vaccine or a placebo.

The chain joins TRBV7-2 to TRBJ2-7; the match to TRBD1 covers 9 bases. Germline CDR1 reads SGHTA; CDR2 reads FQGNSA. CDR3 length equals 16 residues. J gave up 5 bases and V 2 bases, and 10 bases lay outside the gene matches. CDR3 nucleotide sequence: TGTGCCAGCAGCTTACAAAACAGGGGGCATTTGGACGAGCAGTACTTC. As protein: CASSLQNRGHLDEQYF.

The V call is TRBV5-1, the J call TRBJ2-1; 15 positions agree with TRBD2. Germline-derived CDR1 and CDR2 are SGHRS and YFSETQ. This CDR3 has 18 residues. Trimming cost V 5 bases and J 5 bases; bases outside gene matches: 11. CDR3 DNA: TGCGCCAGCAGTCCTCTAGGACTAGCGGGAGGGCCGGACAATGAGCAGTTCTTC. Translated, it gives CASSPLGLAGGPDNEQFF.

The chain links TRBV24-1 to TRBJ2-1, with D unclear. Germline CDR1 reads KGHDR; CDR2 reads SFDVKD. V lost 5 bases and J lost 10, with 8 bases in between. The CDR3 totals 11 residues. CDR3 loop: CATSAGGEQFF. The CDR3 DNA is TGTGCCACCAGTGCTGGTGGGGAGCAGTTCTTC.

The chain is built from TRBV29-1 and TRBJ2-1, with 9 bases aligning to TRBD1. Germline V CDR1 and CDR2: SQVTM, ANQGSEA. Trimming at V came to 0 bases and at J to 6 bases, leaving 6 bases not matched to a gene. The CDR3 consists of 15 residues. As DNA, the CDR3 is TGCAGCGTTGAAGATGGGGGACAGGGCCTCAATGAGCAGTTCTTC. Translation: CSVEDGGQGLNEQFF.

V is TRBV5-1 and J is TRBJ2-4; TRBD2 agrees at 10 bases. Germline V gene lookup returns CDR1 SGHRS and CDR2 YFSETQ. The CDR3 is made up of 18 amino acids. V dropped 0 bases and J dropped 2; count of bases not matched to a gene: 8. Here the CDR3 reads CASSLGRTSGTTKNIQYF. The CDR3 DNA sequence: TGCGCCAGCAGCTTGGGGAGAACTAGCGGGACGACCAAAAACATTCAGTACTTC.

This chain uses TRBV30 with TRBJ2-1; D gene ambiguous. The CDR3 runs to 11 residues. Germline-derived CDR1 and CDR2 are GTSNPN and SVGIG (reference sequence). V was trimmed by 0 bases and J by 10 bases, leaving 7 bases between them. DNA for the CDR3: TGTGCCTGGAGTGTAGGTCCCGAGCAGTTCTTC. This encodes CAWSVGPEQFF.

The chain links TRBV19 to TRBJ1-5, with D hard to call. The CDR3 sequence is 15 residues long. V gave up 4 bases and J gave up 0 bases, with 10 bases separating them. The germline V gene encodes CDR1 LNHDA and CDR2 SQIVND (reference sequence). The CDR3 loop reads CASSNQAYSNQPQHF. The CDR3 DNA reads as TGTGCCAGTAGTAATCAGGCCTATAGCAATCAGCCCCAGCATTTT.

The chain recombines TRBV19 with TRBJ2-1, with a tentative D call TRBD2 (6 bases). This CDR3 is 14 amino acids long. CDR1 and CDR2 (germline): LNHDA, SQIVND (reference sequence). V was trimmed by 3 bases and J by 6 bases, leaving 12 bases between them. CDR3 bases: TGTGCCAGTAGTATTAGCGGTGGAGGCAATGAGCAGTTCTTC. The encoded protein is CASSISGGGNEQFF. The variable domain in full, with the rest retrieved from reference TRBV19 and TRBJ2-1, is DGGITQSPKYLFRKEGQNVTLSCEQNLNHDAMYWYRQDPGQGLRLIYYSQIVNDFQKGDIAEGYSVSREKKESFPLTVTSAQKNPTAFYLCASSISGGGNEQFFGPGTRLTVL.

The chain employs TRBV27 and TRBJ2-7; D ambiguous. The V gene lost 2 bases and the J gene lost 6 bases, with 14 bases spanning the gap. From germline, CDR1 is MNHEY and CDR2 SMNVEV (reference sequence). This CDR3 is built from 14 residues. The chain's CDR3 is CASSLALGSGEQYF. DNA for the CDR3: TGTGCCAGCAGTTTAGCCCTGGGGTCCGGCGAGCAGTACTTC.

The chain recombines TRBV3-1 (or the pseudogene TRBV3-2) with TRBJ1-2; TRBD1 aligns across 7 bases. V lost 4 bases and J lost 0; bases outside the gene matches: 5. This CDR3 has 15 residues. Germline CDR1 is LGHDT and CDR2 is YNNKEL (reference sequence). The CDR3 protein is CASSRDRAANYGYTF. CDR3 nucleotides: TGTGCCAGCAGCCGAGACAGGGCCGCTAACTATGGCTACACCTTC.

V and J are TRBV11-2 and TRBJ2-1; 7 bases agree with TRBD2. The CDR3 sequence is 16 residues long. J lost 6 bases, V lost 5 bases, and 13 bases had no gene match. In germline, CDR1 is SGHAT, CDR2 FQNNGV. CDR3: CASSINPRGEGNEQFF. CDR3 coding DNA: TGTGCCAGCAGCATAAATCCTCGGGGGGAGGGCAATGAGCAGTTCTTC.

This clone was detected a few times. The gene calls are TRBV7-8 and TRBJ1-6, with D tentatively TRBD1 (5 bases). Per germline, CDR1 SGHVS and CDR2 FQNEAQ. The CDR3 is 14 residues long. V lost 3 bases, J lost 9 bases, and 12 bases lay in between. The CDR3 loop reads CASSLILGGSPLHF. In nucleotides, the CDR3 is TGTGCCAGCAGCTTGATTCTCGGGGGTTCACCCCTCCACTTT.

This chain uses TRBV10-2 with TRBJ2-1, with unresolved D. This CDR3 has 15 residues. Germline CDR1 reads WSHSY; CDR2 reads SAAADI. Trimming left V 6 bases short and J 0 bases short, with 12 bases between. CDR3 loop: CASRRSSVSYNEQFF. CDR3 DNA sequence: TGCGCCAGCAGACGATCCTCGGTCTCCTACAATGAGCAGTTCTTC.

The chain combines TRBV4-2 with TRBJ2-1; 9 bases are a match to TRBD2. Germline-derived CDR1 and CDR2 are LGHNA and YNFKEQ. This CDR3 comprises 17 residues. With 1 base clipped from V and 5 bases from J, the junction kept 9 bases outside the gene matches. The CDR3 protein is CASSQAKRGVRNNEQFF. In DNA, the CDR3 is TGTGCCAGCAGCCAAGCGAAGCGGGGGGTTAGAAACAATGAGCAGTTCTTC.

The chain is built from TRBV3-1 (or the pseudogene TRBV3-2) and TRBJ1-6, with D maybe TRBD1 (6 bases). CDR3 size: 19 residues. The germline V and J ends were trimmed by 1 base and 0 bases, with 16 bases remaining between them. Germline V lookup: CDR1 LGHDT, CDR2 YNNKEL (reference sequence). CDR3: CASSQGLLTGSSYNSPLHF. The CDR3 DNA is TGTGCCAGCAGCCAAGGCCTGTTAACAGGGAGCTCCTATAATTCACCCCTCCACTTT.

The rearrangement links TRBV5-1 to TRBJ2-7; 12 bases are a match to TRBD2. This CDR3 is 14 amino acids long. Unmatched junction bases numbered 8, after V lost 7 bases and J lost 6 bases. Germline V gene data show CDR1 as SGHRS and CDR2 as YFSETQ. The DNA of the CDR3 is TGCGCCAGCCAAAGACTAGCGGGAGAATCCGAGCAGTACTTC. It yields the protein CASQRLAGESEQYF. The full variable domain, completed using reference TRBV5-1 and TRBJ2-7, is KAGVTQTPRYLIKTRGQQVTLSCSPISGHRSVSWYQQTPGQGLQFLFEYFSETQRNKGNFPGRFSGRQFSNSRSEMNVSTLELGDSALYLCASQRLAGESEQYFGPGTRLTVT.

Ten or more counts support this clone. This chain joins TRBV7-2 and TRBJ1-6, with a tentative D call TRBD1 (6 bases). CDR1 SGHTA and CDR2 FQGNSA come from the germline V gene. CDR3 size: 16 residues. Trimming pared 2 bases from V and 4 bases from J, leaving 12 bases between. The CDR3 nucleotides are TGTGCCAGCAGCTTACAGGGGAGAGGGTATAATTCACCCCTCCACTTT. Protein sequence: CASSLQGRGYNSPLHF.

The V gene is TRBV5-1, the J gene TRBJ2-3; no clear D. The CDR3 has 14 amino acids. Per germline, CDR1 SGHRS and CDR2 YFSETQ. The ends were cut back, 1 base at V and 6 bases at J, with 12 bases in the middle. The DNA of the CDR3 is TGCGCCAGCAGCTTGATAGCCCAAGCGGATACGCAGTATTTT. This gives the protein CASSLIAQADTQYF.